This record looks at one T cell receptor beta chain sequence and its context. This record belongs to a study of blood T cells in healthy people across ages. V gave up 4 bases and J gave up 8 bases; unmatched junction bases: 12. The CDR3 is 15 amino acids. A second roughly 6 to 12 cycle PCR used barcoded and J-beta primers. TCRdb reanalysed the 5' RACE reads using MiXCR and keeps one entry per CDR3 protein. The table has about 1.7 million distinct CDR3 sequences, roughly 27% seen once. This clonotype was obtained from a woman aged 25 to 45 in good health. The V gene is TRBV12-3 or TRBV12-4, the J gene TRBJ1-2, with 8 bases aligning to TRBD1. Sequenced material: blood. CDR3 in DNA: TGTGCCAGCAGTTCCCGGACAGGGAGGCAAGGAGGCTACACCTTC. Translating gives CASSSRTGRQGGYTF.